This T cell receptor beta chain was sequenced during a study of control samples from healthy donors and cancer patients. This clone showed up just a few times. Generated by immunoSEQ multiplex PCR, the TCRdb table keeps only in-frame clones and is missing some. This sample has fewer than 25,000 clones, with around 89% found just once. This TCR was recovered from a woman aged 55-70 years with head and neck cancer. The material sequenced was PBMCs.

CDR3 loop: CASSPGGLSGANVLTF. The CDR3 nucleotides are TGTGCCAGCAGTCCCGGAGGTCTCTCTGGGGCCAACGTCCTGACTTTC. The chain combines TRBV11-3 with TRBJ2-6; D perhaps matches TRBD2 (5 bases). The germline V gene encodes CDR1 SGHNT and CDR2 YENEEA. V was shortened by 6 bases and J by 0 bases, with 12 bases between the two germline ends. The CDR3 totals 16 residues.